This TCR beta chain comes out of a study of blood T cell repertoires in COVID-19. Germline loops: CDR1 MNHEY, CDR2 SMNVEV (reference sequence). The V and J ends lost 0 bases and 4 bases, in that order; junction bases with no gene match: 3. CDR3 length: 15 residues. Generated by immunoSEQ multiplex PCR, the TCRdb table keeps only in-frame clones and is missing some. The sample has some 67,000 clones, roughly nine tenths seen once; the top ten hold around 5%. Sequences were obtained from peripheral blood. The clonotype was recovered from a young woman with acute or convalescent COVID-19. The rearrangement uses TRBV27 and TRBJ1-3; 7 nucleotides agree with TRBD1. Here the CDR3 reads CASSLSRGLGNTIYF. The CDR3 DNA is TGTGCCAGCAGTTTATCGAGGGGGCTCGGAAACACCATATATTTT.